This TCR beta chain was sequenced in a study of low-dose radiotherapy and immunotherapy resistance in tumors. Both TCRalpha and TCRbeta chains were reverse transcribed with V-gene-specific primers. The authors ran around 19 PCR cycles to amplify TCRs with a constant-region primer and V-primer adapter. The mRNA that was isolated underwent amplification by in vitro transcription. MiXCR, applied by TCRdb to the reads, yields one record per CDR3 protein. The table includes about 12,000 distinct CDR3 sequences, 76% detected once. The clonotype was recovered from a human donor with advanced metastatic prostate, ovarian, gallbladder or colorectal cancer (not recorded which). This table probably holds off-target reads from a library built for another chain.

The CDR3 spells CASSPPTGGANTGELFF. CDR3 DNA sequence: TGTGCCAGCTCACCACCCACCGGGGGCGCGAACACCGGGGAGCTGTTTTTT. The gene calls are TRBV18 and TRBJ2-2; D possibly uses TRBD1 or TRBD2 (6 bases each). Germline CDR1 reads KGHSH; CDR2 reads LQKENI. The CDR3 length is 17 residues. With 0 bases removed from V and 0 bases from J, the gap between germline ends came to 11 bases.